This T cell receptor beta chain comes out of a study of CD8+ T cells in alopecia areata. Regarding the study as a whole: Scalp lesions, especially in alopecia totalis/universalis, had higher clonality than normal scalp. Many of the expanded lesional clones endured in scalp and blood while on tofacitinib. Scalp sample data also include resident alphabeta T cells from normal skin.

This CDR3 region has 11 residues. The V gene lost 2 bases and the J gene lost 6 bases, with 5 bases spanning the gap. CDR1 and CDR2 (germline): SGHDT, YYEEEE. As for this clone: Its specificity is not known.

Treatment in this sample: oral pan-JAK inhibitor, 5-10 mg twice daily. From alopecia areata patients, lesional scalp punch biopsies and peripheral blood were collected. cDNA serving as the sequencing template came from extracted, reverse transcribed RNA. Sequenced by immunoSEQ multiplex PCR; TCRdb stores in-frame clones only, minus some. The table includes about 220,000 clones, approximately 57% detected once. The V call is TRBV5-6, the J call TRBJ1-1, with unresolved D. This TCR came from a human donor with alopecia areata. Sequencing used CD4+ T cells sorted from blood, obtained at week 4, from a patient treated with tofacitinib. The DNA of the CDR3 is TGTGCCAGCAGCTTTGGCCCTGAAGCTTTCTTT. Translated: CASSFGPEAFF. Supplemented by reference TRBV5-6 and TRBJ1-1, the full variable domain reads DAGVTQSPTHLIKTRGQQVTLRCSPKSGHDTVSWYQQALGQGPQFIFQYYEEEERQRGNFPDRFSGHQFPNYSSELNVNALLLGDSALYLCASSFGPEAFFGQGTRLTVV.